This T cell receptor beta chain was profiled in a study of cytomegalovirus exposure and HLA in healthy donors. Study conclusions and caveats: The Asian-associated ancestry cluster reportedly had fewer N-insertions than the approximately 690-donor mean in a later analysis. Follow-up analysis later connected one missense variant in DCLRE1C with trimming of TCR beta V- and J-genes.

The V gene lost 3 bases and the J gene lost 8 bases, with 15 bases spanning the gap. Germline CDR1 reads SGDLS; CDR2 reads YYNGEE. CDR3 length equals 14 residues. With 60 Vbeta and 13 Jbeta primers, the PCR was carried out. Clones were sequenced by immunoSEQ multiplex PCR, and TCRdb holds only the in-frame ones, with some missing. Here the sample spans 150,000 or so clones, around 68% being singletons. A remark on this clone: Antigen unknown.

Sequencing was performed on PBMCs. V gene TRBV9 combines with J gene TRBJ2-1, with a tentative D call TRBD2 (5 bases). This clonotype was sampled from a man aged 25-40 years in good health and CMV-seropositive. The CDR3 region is CASSASSPGYEQFF. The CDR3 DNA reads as TGTGCCAGCAGCGCTAGCTCTCCGGGCTATGAGCAGTTCTTC.